This T cell receptor (beta chain) comes out of a study of circulating tumor DNA in untreated peripheral T-cell lymphoma (dated by TCRdb to about 2021). Summary of the overall study and its limitations: Tumor-specific clonotypes were identified in about four fifths of patients, with identification achieved from more than 85% of baseline tissues and roughly 70% of baseline serum samples.

To identify tumor-specific TCR clonotypes, tumor tissue taken at baseline, before any treatment, was sequenced. Next-generation sequencing of T-cell receptor sequences was used to monitor peripheral T-cell lymphoma patients receiving frontline treatment on a trial. The CDR3 sequence holds 12 residues, the cysteine and phenylalanine included. Of the read, only the CDR3 DNA is kept; its 36 bases are in frame from base 1. The CDR1 and CDR2 encoded by the germline V gene are MNHGY and SAAAGT. Trimming at the junction amounts to 4 bases on V and 1 base on J, and the germline ends lie 4 bases apart. Library prep was done by the immunoSEQ multiplex PCR assay. The table comes from immuneACCESS by way of TCRdb, which keeps in-frame sequences with V and J called. Part of the clones is missing from these tables; in studies checked, under half for an unresolved V gene and the rest for unknown reasons. This sample lists some 10,000 clones; around 74% were detected once. The ten largest clonotypes hold 30% to 35% of the sample.

A word on this clone: The antigen it recognizes is unknown. Base qualities were left out, and no much larger clone turns up one base away.

The sequenced sample was tumor tissue. The chain was built from TRBV6-8 and TRBJ1-1, with no reliable assignment of the D segment. The receptor was isolated from a human donor with peripheral T-cell lymphoma. In nucleotide form, the sequence is TGTGCCAGCAGTTTGCAGAACACTGAAGCTTTCTTT. This codes for CASSLQNTEAFF.